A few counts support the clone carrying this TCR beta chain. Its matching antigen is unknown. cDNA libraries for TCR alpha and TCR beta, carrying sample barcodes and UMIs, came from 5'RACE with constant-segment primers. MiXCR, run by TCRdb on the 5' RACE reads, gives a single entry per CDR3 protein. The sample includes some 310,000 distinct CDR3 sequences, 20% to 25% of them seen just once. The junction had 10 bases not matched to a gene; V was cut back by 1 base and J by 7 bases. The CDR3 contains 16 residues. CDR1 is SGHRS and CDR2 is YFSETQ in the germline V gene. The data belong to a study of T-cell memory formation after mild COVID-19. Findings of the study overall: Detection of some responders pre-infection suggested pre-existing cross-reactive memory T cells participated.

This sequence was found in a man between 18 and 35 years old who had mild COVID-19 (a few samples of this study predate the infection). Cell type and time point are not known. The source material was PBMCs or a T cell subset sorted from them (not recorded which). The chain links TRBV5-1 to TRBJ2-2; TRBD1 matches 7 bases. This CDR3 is CASSLRQGVADGELFF. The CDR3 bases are TGCGCCAGCAGCTTGAGGCAGGGGGTTGCTGACGGGGAGCTGTTTTTT.